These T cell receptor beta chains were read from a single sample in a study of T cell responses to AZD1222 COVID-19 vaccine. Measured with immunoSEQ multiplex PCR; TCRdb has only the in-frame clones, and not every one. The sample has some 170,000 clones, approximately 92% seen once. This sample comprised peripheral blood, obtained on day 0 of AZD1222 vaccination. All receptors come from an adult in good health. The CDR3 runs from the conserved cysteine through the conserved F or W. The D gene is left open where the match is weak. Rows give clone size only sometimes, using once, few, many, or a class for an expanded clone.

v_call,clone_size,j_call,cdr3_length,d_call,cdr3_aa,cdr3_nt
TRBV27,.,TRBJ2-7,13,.,CASSHPGTREQYF,TGTGCCAGCAGTCACCCCGGGACGCGCGAGCAGTACTTC
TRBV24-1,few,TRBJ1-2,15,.,CATSDLGGPEYGYTF,TGTGCCACCAGTGATTTAGGGGGGCCAGAGTATGGCTACACCTTC
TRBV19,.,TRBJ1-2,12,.,CACKNRLHGYTF,TGTGCCTGCAAAAACAGACTACATGGCTACACCTTC
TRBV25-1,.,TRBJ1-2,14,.,CASSPTGTGYGYTF,TGTGCCAGCAGCCCAACGGGTACCGGCTATGGCTACACCTTC
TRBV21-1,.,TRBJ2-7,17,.,CASSPPSGSPGYCEQYF,TGTGCCAGCAGCCCACCTAGCGGGAGTCCCGGCTATTGCGAGCAGTACTTC
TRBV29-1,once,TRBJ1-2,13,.,CSVMKDKTYGYTF,TGCAGCGTGATGAAGGACAAGACCTATGGCTACACCTTC
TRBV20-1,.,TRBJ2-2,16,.,CSASDYAGFNTGELFF,TGCAGTGCTAGTGATTATGCCGGGTTTAACACCGGGGAGCTGTTTTTT
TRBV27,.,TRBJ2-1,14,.,CASNSVPPGNEQFF,TGTGCCAGCAATAGTGTTCCGCCGGGGAATGAGCAGTTCTTC
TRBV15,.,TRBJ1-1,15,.,CATSRGRDGNTEAFF,TGTGCCACCAGCAGAGGCAGGGATGGGAACACTGAAGCTTTCTTT
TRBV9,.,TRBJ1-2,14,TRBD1,CASSPDRGRDGYTF,TGTGCCAGCAGCCCGGACAGGGGCAGGGATGGCTACACCTTC
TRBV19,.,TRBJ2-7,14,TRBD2,CASSTSGNSYEQYF,TGTGCCAGTAGCACTAGCGGGAACTCCTACGAGCAGTACTTC
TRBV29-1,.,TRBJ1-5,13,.,CSYSGGRDQPQHF,TGCAGCTACTCTGGGGGTCGGGATCAGCCCCAGCATTTT
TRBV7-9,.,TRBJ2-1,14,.,CASSLAMKTDEQFF,TGTGCCAGCAGCTTAGCCATGAAGACGGATGAGCAGTTCTTC
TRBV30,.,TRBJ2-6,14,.,CAWRGDSGANVLTF,TGTGCCTGGAGGGGGGACTCTGGGGCCAACGTCCTGACTTTC
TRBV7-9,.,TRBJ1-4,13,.,CASSPGLNEKLFF,TGTGCCAGCAGCCCCGGGTTAAATGAAAAACTGTTTTTT
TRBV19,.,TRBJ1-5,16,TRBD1,CASSVRGRGNDQPQHF,TGTGCCAGTAGTGTCAGGGGGCGCGGGAATGATCAGCCCCAGCATTTT
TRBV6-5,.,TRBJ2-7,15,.,CASSPGTSSSYEQYF,TGTGCCAGCAGCCCCGGGACTTCAAGCTCCTACGAGCAGTACTTC
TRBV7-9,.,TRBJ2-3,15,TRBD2,CASSPFGGSADTQYF,TGTGCCAGCAGCCCATTTGGCGGGAGTGCAGATACGCAGTATTTT
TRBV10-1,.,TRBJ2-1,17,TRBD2,CASSDRLAGQRRDEQFF,TGCGCCAGCAGTGATCGGCTAGCGGGGCAACGGAGGGATGAGCAGTTCTTC
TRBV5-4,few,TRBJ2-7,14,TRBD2,CASSFASGNYEQYF,TGTGCCAGCAGCTTCGCTAGCGGGAACTACGAGCAGTACTTC
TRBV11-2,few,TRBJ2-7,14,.,CASSHGTGNYEQYF,TGTGCCAGCAGCCATGGTACAGGGAACTACGAGCAGTACTTC
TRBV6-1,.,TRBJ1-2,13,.,CASSETGTYGYTF,TGTGCCAGCAGTGAGACAGGAACCTATGGCTACACCTTC
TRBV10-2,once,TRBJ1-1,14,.,CASFSRQSNTEAFF,TGCGCCAGCTTCTCTCGACAGTCCAACACTGAAGCTTTCTTT
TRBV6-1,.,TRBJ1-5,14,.,CASSDGGIKQPQHF,TGTGCCAGCAGTGACGGGGGCATTAAACAGCCCCAGCATTTT
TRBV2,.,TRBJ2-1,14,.,CASREGQTSLEQFF,TGTGCCAGCAGAGAGGGACAAACTTCTCTGGAGCAGTTCTTC
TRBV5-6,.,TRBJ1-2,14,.,CASSLEGGPYGYTF,TGTGCCAGCAGCTTGGAGGGGGGCCCCTATGGCTACACCTTC
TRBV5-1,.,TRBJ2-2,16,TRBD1,CASSLNRGRDTGELFF,TGCGCCAGCAGCCTAAACAGGGGGCGGGACACCGGGGAGCTGTTTTTT
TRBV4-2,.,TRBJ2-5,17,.,CASSQETRGRAQETQYF,TGTGCCAGCAGCCAAGAAACAAGGGGACGCGCTCAAGAGACCCAGTACTTC
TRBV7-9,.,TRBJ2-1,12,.,CASSLDAFLGIF,TGTGCCAGCAGCTTAGACGCGTTTCTCGGAATCTTC
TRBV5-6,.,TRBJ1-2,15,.,CASSPTGSGLLDYTF,TGTGCCAGCAGCCCAACTGGTTCCGGCCTCCTGGACTACACCTTC